Listed here are 2 T cell receptor beta chains from one sample, sequenced in a study of T cell changes during pregnancy in multiple sclerosis. Assay used: immunoSEQ multiplex PCR; TCRdb lists only in-frame clones, some missing. The table has about 48,000 clones, roughly 92% seen once; the top ten hold more than 0.7%. This specimen consisted of CD4+ T cells from peripheral blood mononuclear cells, obtained in the second trimester of pregnancy. These receptor sequences come from a female donor in good health, enrolled as a control in a pregnancy study.

The chain combines TRBV2 with TRBJ1-1, with TRBD1 as a possible D gene (5 bases). The CDR3 contains 15 residues. CDR1 and CDR2 (germline): SNHLY, FYNNEI. V was trimmed by 8 bases and J by 2 bases, leaving 18 bases between them. CDR3 nucleotide sequence: TGTGCCAGCCCGGGGGGGTTTTTGGGTAACACTGAAGCTTTCTTT. The encoded protein is CASPGGFLGNTEAFF.

The chain combines TRBV7-9 with TRBJ1-1, with D possibly matching TRBD1 (6 bases). V shed 0 bases and J shed 6 bases, with 11 bases lying between them. CDR3 length equals 14 residues. CDR1 and CDR2 (germline): SEHNR, FQNEAQ (reference sequence). This CDR3 reads CASSLARGRAEAFF. CDR3 nucleotides: TGTGCCAGCAGCTTAGCCAGGGGAAGGGCTGAAGCTTTCTTT.